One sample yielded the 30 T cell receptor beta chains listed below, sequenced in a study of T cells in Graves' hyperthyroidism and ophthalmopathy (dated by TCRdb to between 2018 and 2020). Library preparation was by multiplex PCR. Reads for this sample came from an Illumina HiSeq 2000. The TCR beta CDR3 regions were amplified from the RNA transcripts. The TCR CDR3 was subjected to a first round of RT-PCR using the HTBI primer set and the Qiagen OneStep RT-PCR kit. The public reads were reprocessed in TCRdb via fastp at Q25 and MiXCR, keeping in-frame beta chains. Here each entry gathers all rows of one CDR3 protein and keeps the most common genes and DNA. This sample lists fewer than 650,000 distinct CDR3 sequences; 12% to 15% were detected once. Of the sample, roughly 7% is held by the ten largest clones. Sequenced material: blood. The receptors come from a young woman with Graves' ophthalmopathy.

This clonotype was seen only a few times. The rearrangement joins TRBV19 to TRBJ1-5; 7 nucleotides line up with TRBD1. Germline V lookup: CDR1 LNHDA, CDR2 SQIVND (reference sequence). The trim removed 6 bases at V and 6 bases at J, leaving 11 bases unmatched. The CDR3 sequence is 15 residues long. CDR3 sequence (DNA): TGTGCCAGTAGCCTGACAGGGCAGGGCGGTCAGCCCCAGCATTTT. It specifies CASSLTGQGGQPQHF.

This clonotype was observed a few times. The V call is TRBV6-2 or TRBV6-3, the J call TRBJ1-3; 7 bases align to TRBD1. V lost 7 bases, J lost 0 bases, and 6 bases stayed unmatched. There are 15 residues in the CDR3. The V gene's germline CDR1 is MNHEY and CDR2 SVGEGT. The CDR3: CASKDRLLSGNTIYF. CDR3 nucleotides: TGTGCCAGCAAGGACAGGCTCCTCTCTGGAAACACCATATATTTT.

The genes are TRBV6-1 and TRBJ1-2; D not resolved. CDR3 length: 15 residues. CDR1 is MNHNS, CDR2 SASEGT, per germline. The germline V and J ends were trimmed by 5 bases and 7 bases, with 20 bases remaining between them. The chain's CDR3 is CASSPFALSTAGYTF. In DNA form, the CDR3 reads TGTGCCAGCAGTCCCTTTGCGCTATCAACGGCTGGCTACACCTTC.

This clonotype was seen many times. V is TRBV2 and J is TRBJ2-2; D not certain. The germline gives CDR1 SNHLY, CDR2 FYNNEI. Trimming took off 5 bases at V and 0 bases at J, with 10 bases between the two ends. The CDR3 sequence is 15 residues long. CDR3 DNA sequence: TGTGCCAGCAGTTACGGCTACGCGAACACCGGGGAGCTGTTTTTT. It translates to CASSYGYANTGELFF. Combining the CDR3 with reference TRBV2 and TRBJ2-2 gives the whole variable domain EPEVTQTPSHQVTQMGQEVILRCVPISNHLYFYWYRQILGQKVEFLVSFYNNEISEKSEIFDDQFSVERPDGSNFTLKIRSTKLEDSAMYFCASSYGYANTGELFFGEGSRLTVL.

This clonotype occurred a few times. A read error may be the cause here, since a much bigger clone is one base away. The CDR3 spells CASKEGDIQYF. DNA of the CDR3: TGTGCCAGCAAGGAAGGCGACATTCAGTACTTC. The V gene is TRBV2, the J gene TRBJ2-4, with D hard to call. The CDR3 spans 11 residues. The V gene's germline CDR1 is SNHLY and CDR2 FYNNEI. Between the trimmed V and J ends, which lost 7 bases and 8 bases, there was a span of 9 bases.

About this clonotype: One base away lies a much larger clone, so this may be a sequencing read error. The chain's CDR3 is CPSSDRVHEQFF. Here the CDR3 DNA reads TGTCCCAGCAGTGATCGAGTACATGAGCAGTTCTTC. The V call is TRBV27, the J call TRBJ2-1, with unresolved D. The CDR3 is made up of 12 amino acids. CDR1 and CDR2 from the germline V gene are MNHEY and SMNVEV (reference sequence).

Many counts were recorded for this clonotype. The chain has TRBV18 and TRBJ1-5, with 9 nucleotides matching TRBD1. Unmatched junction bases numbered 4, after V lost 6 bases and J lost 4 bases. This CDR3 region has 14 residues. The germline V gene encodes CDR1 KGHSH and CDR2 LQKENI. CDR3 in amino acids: CASSTGGQNQPQHF. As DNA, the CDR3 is TGTGCCAGCTCTACAGGGGGCCAGAATCAGCCCCAGCATTTT.

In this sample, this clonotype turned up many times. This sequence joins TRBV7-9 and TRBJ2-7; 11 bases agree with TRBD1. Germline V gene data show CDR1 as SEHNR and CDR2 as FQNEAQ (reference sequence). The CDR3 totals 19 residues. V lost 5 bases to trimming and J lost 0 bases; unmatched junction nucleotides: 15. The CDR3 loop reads CASSPGQGVPYLGSYEQYF. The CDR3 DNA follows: TGTGCCAGCAGCCCGGGACAGGGGGTCCCTTATCTGGGCTCCTACGAGCAGTACTTC.

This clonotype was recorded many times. As DNA, the CDR3 is TGTGCCAGCAGTGCCAGGGACACCTGGAGCTCCTACGAGCAGTACTTC. It translates to CASSARDTWSSYEQYF. The chain links TRBV6-1 to TRBJ2-7; TRBD1 is a possible D gene (6 bases). Germline CDR1 MNHNS, CDR2 SASEGT. V lost 4 bases to trimming and J lost 0 bases, with 16 bases between them. The CDR3 extends over 16 amino acids.

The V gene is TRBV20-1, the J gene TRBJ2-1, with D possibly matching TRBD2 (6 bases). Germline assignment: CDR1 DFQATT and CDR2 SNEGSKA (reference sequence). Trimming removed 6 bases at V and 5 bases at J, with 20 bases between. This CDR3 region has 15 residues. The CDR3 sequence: CSASSGWRGNNEQFF. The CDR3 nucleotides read TGCAGTGCCTCGTCGGGGTGGAGGGGTAACAATGAGCAGTTCTTC.

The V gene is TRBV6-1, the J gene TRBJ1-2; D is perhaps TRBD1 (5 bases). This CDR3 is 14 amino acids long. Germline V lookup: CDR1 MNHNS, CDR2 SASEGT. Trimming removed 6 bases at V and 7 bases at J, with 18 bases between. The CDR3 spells CASRPLGGTGGYTF. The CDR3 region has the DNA TGTGCCAGCAGACCTCTCGGGGGTACGGGTGGCTACACCTTC.

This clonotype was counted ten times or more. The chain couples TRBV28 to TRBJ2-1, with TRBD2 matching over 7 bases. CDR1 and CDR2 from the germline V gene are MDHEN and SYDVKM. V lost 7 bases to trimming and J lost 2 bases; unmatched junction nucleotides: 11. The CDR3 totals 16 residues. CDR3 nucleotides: TGTGCCAGCACAGGGCTAGCGGCGGGTACCTACAATGAGCAGTTCTTC. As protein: CASTGLAAGTYNEQFF.

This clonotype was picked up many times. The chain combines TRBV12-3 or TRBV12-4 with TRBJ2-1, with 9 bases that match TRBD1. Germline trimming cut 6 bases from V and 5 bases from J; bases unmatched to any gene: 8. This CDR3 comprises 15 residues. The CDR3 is CASSRAGQGDNEQFF. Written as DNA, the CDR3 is TGTGCCAGCAGCCGAGCGGGACAGGGCGACAATGAGCAGTTCTTC.

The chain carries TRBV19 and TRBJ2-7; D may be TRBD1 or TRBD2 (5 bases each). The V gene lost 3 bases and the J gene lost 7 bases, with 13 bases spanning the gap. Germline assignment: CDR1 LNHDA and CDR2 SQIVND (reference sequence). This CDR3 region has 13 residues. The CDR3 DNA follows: TGTGCCAGTAGTATGGAGAGGGGCTTAGAGCAGTACTTC. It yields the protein CASSMERGLEQYF.

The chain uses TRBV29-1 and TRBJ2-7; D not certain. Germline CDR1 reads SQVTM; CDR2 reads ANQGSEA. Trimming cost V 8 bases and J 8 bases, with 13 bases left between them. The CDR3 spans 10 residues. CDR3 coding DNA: TGCAGCACCTTCGGCGGTAAGCAGTACTTC. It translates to CSTFGGKQYF.

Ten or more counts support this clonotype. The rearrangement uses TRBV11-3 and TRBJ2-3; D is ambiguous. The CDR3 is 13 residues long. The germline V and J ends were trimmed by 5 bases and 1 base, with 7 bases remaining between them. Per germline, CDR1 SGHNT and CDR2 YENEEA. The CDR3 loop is CASSPAGTDTQYF. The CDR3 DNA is TGTGCCAGCAGCCCCGCTGGCACAGATACGCAGTATTTT. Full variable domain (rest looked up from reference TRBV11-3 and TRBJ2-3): EAGVVQSPRYKIIEKKQPVAFWCNPISGHNTLYWYLQNLGQGPELLIRYENEEAVDDSQLPKDRFSAERLKGVDSTLKIQPAELGDSAVYLCASSPAGTDTQYFGPGTRLTVL.

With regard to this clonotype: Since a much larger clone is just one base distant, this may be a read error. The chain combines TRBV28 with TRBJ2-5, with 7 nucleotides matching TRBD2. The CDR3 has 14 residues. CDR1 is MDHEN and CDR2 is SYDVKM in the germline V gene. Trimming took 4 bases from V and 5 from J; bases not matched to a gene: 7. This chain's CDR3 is CASSSSGRWETQYF. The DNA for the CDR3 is TGTGCCAGCAGTTCTTCCGGGAGGTGGGAGACCCAGTACTTC.

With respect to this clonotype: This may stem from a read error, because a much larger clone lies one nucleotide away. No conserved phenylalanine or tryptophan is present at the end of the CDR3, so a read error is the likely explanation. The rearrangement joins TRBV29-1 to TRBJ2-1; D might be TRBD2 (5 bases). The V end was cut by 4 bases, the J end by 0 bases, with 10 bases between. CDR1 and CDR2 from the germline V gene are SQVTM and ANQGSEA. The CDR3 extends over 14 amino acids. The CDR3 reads CSVVGVFSYNEQFS. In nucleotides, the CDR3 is TGCAGCGTTGTCGGGGTCTTCTCCTACAATGAGCAGTTCTCC.

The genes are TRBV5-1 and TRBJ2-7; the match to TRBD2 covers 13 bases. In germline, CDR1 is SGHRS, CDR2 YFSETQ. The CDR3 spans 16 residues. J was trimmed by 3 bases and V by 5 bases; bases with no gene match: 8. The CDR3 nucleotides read TGCGCCAGCAGACCTTCCTGGACTAGCGGGAGCTACGAGCAGTACTTC. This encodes CASRPSWTSGSYEQYF. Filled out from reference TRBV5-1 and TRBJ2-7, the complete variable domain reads KAGVTQTPRYLIKTRGQQVTLSCSPISGHRSVSWYQQTPGQGLQFLFEYFSETQRNKGNFPGRFSGRQFSNSRSEMNVSTLELGDSALYLCASRPSWTSGSYEQYFGPGTRLTVT.

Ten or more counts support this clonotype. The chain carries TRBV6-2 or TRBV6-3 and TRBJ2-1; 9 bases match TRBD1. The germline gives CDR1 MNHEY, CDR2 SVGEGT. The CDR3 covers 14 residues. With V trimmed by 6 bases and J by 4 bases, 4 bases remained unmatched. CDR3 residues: CASRTGTGYNEQFF. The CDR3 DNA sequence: TGTGCCAGCAGGACCGGGACAGGGTACAATGAGCAGTTCTTC.

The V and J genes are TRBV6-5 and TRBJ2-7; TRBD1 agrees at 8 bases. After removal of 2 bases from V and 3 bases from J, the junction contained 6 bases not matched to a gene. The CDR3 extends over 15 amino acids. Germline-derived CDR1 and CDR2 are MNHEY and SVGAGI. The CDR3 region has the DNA TGTGCCAGCAGTTACGACTACGGACAGGGCTACGAGCAGTACTTC. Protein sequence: CASSYDYGQGYEQYF.

CDR3 residues: CASTHNRINQPQHF. Written as DNA, the CDR3 is TGTGCCAGTACCCATAACCGAATCAATCAGCCCCAGCATTTT. V gene TRBV19 combines with J gene TRBJ1-5; D is undetermined. The V and J ends lost 7 bases and 3 bases respectively, with 13 bases between them. CDR1 and CDR2 (germline): LNHDA, SQIVND (reference sequence). The CDR3 sequence is 14 residues long.

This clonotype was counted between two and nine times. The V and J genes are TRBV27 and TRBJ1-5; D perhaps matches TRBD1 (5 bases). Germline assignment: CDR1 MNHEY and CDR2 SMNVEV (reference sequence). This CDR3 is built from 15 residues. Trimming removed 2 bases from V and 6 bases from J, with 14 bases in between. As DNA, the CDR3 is TGTGCCAGCAGTTTAGGGGTTGGGGCAGGTCAGCCCCAGCATTTT. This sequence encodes CASSLGVGAGQPQHF.

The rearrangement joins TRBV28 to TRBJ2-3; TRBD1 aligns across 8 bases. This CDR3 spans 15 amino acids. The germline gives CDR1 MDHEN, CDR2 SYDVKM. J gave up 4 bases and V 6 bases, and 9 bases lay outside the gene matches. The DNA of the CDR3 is TGTGCCAGCAGACCAGGACAGGGACTCGCAGATACGCAGTATTTT. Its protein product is CASRPGQGLADTQYF.

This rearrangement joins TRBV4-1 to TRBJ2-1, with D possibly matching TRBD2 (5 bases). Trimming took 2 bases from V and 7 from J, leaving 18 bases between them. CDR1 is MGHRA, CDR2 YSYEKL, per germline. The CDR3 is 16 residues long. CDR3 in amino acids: CASSQLTSILLNEQFF. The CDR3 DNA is TGCGCCAGCAGCCAACTTACTAGTATCCTCCTAAATGAGCAGTTCTTC.

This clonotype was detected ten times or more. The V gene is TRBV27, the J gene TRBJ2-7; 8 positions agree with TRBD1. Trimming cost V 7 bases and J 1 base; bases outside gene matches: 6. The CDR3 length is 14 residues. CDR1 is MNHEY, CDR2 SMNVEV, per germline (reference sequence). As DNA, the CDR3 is TGTGCCAGCATCTTGAACAGGGGGTCCTACGAGCAGTACTTC. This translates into CASILNRGSYEQYF.

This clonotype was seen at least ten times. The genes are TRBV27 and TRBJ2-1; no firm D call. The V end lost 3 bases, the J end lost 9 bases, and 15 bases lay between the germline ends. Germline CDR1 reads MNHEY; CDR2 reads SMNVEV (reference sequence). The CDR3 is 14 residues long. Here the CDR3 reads CASSLVGFGGEQFF. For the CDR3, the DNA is TGTGCCAGCAGTTTGGTGGGATTCGGTGGTGAGCAGTTCTTC.

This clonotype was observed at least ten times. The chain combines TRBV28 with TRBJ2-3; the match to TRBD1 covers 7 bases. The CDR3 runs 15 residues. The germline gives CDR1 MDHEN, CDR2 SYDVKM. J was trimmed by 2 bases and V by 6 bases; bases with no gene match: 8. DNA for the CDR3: TGTGCCAGCAGCCCACAGGGGATACTCACAGATACGCAGTATTTT. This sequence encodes CASSPQGILTDTQYF. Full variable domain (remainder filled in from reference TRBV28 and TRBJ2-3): DVKVTQSSRYLVKRTGEKVFLECVQDMDHENMFWYRQDPGLGLRLIYFSYDVKMKEKGDIPEGYSVSREKKERFSLILESASTNQTSMYLCASSPQGILTDTQYFGPGTRLTVL.

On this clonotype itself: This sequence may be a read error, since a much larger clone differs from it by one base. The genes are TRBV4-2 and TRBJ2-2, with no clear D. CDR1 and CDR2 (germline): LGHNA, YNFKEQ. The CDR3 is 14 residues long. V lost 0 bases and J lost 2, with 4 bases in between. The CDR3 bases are TGTGCCAGCAGCCAAGAACAAAACACCGGGGAGCTGTTTTTT. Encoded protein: CASSQEQNTGELFF.

The CDR3: CASSLGTVFYEQYF. CDR3 DNA sequence: TGTGCCAGCAGCTTAGGGACAGTCTTCTACGAGCAGTACTTC. The gene calls are TRBV7-2 and TRBJ2-7; D might be TRBD1 (6 bases). V was trimmed by 1 base and J by 3 bases, leaving 10 bases between them. The CDR3 runs to 14 residues. Looked up from germline, CDR1 is SGHTA and CDR2 is FQGNSA.